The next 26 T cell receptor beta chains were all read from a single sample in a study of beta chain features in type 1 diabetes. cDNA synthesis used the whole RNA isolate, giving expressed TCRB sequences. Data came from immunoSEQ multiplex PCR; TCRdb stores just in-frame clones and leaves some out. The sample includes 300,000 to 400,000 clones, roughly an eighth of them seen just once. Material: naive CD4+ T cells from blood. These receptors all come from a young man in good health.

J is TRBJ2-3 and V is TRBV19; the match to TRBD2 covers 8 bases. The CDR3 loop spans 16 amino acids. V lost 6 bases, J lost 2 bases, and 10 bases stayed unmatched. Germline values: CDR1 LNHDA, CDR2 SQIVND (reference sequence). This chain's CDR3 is CASRPQWRGDTDTQYF. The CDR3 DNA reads TGTGCCAGTAGACCTCAATGGCGGGGGGACACAGATACGCAGTATTTT.

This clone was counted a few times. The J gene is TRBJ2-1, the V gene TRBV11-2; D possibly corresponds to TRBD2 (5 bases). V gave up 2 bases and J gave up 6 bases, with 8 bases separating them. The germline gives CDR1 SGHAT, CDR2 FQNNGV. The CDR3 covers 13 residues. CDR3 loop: CASSLRGPNEQFF. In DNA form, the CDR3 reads TGTGCCAGCAGCTTACGAGGGCCCAATGAGCAGTTCTTC.

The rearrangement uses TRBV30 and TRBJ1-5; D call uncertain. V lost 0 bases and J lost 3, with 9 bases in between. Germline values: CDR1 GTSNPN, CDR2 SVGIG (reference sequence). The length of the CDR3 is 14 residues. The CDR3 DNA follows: TGTGCCTGGAGTGTGGGCCCGAACAATCAGCCCCAGCATTTT. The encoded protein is CAWSVGPNNQPQHF.

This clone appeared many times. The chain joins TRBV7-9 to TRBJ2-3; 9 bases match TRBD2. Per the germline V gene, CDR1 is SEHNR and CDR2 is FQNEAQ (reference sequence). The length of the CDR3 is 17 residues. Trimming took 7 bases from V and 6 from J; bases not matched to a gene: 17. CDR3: CASTSGGTSPSLDTQYF. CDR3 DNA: TGTGCCAGCACCTCTGGGGGGACTAGCCCATCGTTGGATACGCAGTATTTT.

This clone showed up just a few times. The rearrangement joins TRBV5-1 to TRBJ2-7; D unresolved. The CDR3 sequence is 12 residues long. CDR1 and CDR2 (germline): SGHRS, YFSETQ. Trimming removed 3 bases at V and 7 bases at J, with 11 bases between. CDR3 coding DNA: TGCGCCAGCAGCTCAGGTTTCAGGGAGCAGTACTTC. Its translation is CASSSGFREQYF. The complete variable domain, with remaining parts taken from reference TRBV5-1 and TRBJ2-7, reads KAGVTQTPRYLIKTRGQQVTLSCSPISGHRSVSWYQQTPGQGLQFLFEYFSETQRNKGNFPGRFSGRQFSNSRSEMNVSTLELGDSALYLCASSSGFREQYFGPGTRLTVT.

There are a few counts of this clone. CDR3 protein: CASSSRLVWGEGTQYF. CDR3 nucleotides: TGTGCCAGCAGCTCGAGACTAGTTTGGGGTGAAGGTACGCAGTATTTT. The chain uses TRBV7-2 and TRBJ2-3; D might be TRBD2 (6 bases). The CDR3 is 16 amino acids. Germline V gene lookup returns CDR1 SGHTA and CDR2 FQGNSA. With 4 bases removed from V and 8 bases from J, the gap between germline ends came to 22 bases. The whole variable domain, remainder taken from reference TRBV7-2 and TRBJ2-3, is GAGVSQSPSNKVTEKGKDVELRCDPISGHTALYWYRQSLGQGLEFLIYFQGNSAPDKSGLPSDRFSAERTGGSVSTLTIQRTQQEDSAVYLCASSSRLVWGEGTQYFGPGTRLTVL.

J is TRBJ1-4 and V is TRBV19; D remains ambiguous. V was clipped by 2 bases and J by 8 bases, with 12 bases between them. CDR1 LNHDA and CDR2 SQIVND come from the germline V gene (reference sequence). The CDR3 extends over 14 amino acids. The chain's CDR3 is CASSIYTNPEKLFF. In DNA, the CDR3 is TGTGCCAGTAGTATATACACCAACCCGGAAAAACTGTTTTTT.

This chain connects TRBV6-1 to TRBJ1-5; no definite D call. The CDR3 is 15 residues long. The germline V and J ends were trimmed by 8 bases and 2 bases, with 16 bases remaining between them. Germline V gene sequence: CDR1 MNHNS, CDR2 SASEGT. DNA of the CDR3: TGTGCCAGCCAAGGGCCGCCCGGGGGCAATCAGCCCCAGCATTTT. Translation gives CASQGPPGGNQPQHF.

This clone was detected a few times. CDR3 loop: CASSFPSYEQYF. Here the CDR3 DNA reads TGTGCCAGCAGTTTCCCGTCCTACGAGCAGTACTTC. The V gene is TRBV28, the J gene TRBJ2-7; no reliable D call. The CDR3 runs 12 residues. V was cut by 3 bases and J by 1 base, with 4 bases left in between. Germline V lookup: CDR1 MDHEN, CDR2 SYDVKM.

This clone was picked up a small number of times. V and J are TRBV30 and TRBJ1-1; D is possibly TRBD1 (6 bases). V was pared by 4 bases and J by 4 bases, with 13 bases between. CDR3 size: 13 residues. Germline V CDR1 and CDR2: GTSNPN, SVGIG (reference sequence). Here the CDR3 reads CAWIQGRSTEAFF. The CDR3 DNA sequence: TGTGCCTGGATCCAGGGGCGGAGCACTGAAGCTTTCTTT.

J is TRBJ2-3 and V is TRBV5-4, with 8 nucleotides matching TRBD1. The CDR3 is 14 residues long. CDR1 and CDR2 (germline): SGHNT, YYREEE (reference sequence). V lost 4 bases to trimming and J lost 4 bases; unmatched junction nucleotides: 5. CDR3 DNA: TGTGCCAGCAGCACAAAACAGGGGGCAGATACGCAGTATTTT. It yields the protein CASSTKQGADTQYF. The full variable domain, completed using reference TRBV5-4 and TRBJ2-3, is ETGVTQSPTHLIKTRGQQVTLRCSSQSGHNTVSWYQQALGQGPQFIFQYYREEENGRGNFPPRFSGLQFPNYSSELNVNALELDDSALYLCASSTKQGADTQYFGPGTRLTVL.

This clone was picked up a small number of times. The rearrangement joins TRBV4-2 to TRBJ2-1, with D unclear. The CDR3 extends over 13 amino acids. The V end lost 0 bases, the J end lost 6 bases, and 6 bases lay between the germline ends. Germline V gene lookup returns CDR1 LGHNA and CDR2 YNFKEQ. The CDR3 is CASSQEYRNEQFF. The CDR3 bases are TGTGCCAGCAGCCAAGAGTATCGCAATGAGCAGTTCTTC.

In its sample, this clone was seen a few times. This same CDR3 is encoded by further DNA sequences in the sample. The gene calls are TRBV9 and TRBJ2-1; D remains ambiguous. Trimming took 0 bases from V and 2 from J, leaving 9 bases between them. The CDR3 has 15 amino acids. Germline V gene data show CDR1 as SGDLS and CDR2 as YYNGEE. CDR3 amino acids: CASSVDLGTYNEQFF. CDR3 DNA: TGTGCCAGCAGCGTAGACTTGGGCACCTACAATGAGCAGTTCTTC. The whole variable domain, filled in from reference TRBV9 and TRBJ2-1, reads DSGVTQTPKHLITATGQRVTLRCSPRSGDLSVYWYQQSLDQGLQFLIQYYNGEERAKGNILERFSAQQFPDLHSELNLSSLELGDSALYFCASSVDLGTYNEQFFGPGTRLTVL.

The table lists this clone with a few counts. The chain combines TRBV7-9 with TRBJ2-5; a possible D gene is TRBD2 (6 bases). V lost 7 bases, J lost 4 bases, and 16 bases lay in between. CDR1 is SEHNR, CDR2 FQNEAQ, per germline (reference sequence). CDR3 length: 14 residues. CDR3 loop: CASTITSGGETQYF. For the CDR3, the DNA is TGTGCCAGCACCATCACGTCCGGGGGAGAGACCCAGTACTTC. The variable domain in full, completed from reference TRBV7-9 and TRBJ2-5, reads DTGVSQNPRHKITKRGQNVTFRCDPISEHNRLYWYRQTLGQGPEFLTYFQNEAQLEKSRLLSDRFSAERPKGSFSTLEIQRTEQGDSAMYLCASTITSGGETQYFGPGTRLLVL.

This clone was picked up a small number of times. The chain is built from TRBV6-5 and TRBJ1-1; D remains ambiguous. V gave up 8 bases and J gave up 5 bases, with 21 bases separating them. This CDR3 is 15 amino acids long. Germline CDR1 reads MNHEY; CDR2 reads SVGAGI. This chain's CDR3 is CASHPDWARWTEAFF. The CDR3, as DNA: TGTGCCAGCCACCCGGACTGGGCCCGTTGGACTGAAGCTTTCTTT.

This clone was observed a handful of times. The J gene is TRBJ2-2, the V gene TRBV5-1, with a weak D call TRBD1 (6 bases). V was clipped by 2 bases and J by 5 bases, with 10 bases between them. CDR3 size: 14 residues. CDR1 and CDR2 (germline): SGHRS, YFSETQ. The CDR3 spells CASSFLQGTGELFF. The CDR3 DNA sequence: TGCGCCAGCAGCTTTTTACAGGGAACCGGGGAGCTGTTTTTT.

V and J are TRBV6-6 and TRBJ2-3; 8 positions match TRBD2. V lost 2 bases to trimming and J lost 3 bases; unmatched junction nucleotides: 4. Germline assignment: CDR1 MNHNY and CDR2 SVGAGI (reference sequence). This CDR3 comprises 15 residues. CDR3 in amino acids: CASSYGRGGTDTQYF. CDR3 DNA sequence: TGTGCCAGCAGTTACGGTCGGGGGGGAACAGATACGCAGTATTTT.

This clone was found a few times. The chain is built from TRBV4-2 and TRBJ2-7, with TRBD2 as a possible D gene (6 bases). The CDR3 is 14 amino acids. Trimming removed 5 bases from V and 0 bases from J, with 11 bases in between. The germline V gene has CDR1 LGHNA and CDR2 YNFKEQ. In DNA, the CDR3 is TGTGCCAGCAGCACGGGGGTCGGCTCCTACGAGCAGTACTTC. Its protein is CASSTGVGSYEQYF.

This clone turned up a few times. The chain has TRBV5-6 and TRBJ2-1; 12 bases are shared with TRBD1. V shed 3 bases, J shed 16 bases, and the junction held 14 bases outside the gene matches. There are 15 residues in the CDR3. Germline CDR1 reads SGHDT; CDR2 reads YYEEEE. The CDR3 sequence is CASSYRDRGPELAFF. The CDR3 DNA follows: TGTGCCAGCAGCTACCGGGACAGGGGGCCCGAGCTGGCCTTCTTC.

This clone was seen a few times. The CDR3 DNA follows: TGTGCCAGCAGCTCAAGCAGGGGGCGGCGGTACGAGCAGTACTTC. Translated, it gives CASSSSRGRRYEQYF. The chain employs TRBV28 and TRBJ2-7, with 8 nucleotides matching TRBD1. Germline V lookup: CDR1 MDHEN, CDR2 SYDVKM. V lost 6 bases, J lost 4 bases, and 11 bases stayed unmatched. The CDR3 sequence is 15 residues long.

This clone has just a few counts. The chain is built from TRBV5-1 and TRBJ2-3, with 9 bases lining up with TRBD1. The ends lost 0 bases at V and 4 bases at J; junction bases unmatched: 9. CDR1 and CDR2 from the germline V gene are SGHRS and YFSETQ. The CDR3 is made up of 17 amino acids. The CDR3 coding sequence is TGCGCCAGCAGCTTGGTGGTTCGGGGACAGGGCCCAGATACGCAGTATTTT. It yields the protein CASSLVVRGQGPDTQYF.

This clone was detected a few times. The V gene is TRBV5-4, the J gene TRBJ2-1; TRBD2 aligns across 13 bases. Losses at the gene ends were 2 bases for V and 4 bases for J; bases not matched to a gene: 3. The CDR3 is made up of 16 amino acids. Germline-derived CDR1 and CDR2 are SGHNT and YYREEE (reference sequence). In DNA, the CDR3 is TGTGCCAGCAGCTTACGACTAGCGGGAGGTTACAATGAGCAGTTCTTC. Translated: CASSLRLAGGYNEQFF.

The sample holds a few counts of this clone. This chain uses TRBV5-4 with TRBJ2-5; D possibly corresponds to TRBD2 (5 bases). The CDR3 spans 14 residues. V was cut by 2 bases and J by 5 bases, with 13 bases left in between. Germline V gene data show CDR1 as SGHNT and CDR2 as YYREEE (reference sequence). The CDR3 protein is CASSFSLAQETQYF. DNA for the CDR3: TGTGCCAGCAGCTTTTCCCTAGCTCAGGAGACCCAGTACTTC.

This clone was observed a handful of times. CDR3 DNA: TGTGCCAGCAGCTCCGGTGCTCTGGGCATCGGGGAGCTGTTTTTT. Its translation is CASSSGALGIGELFF. The chain recombines TRBV7-2 with TRBJ2-2; D not certain. The CDR3 extends over 15 amino acids. Germline loops: CDR1 SGHTA, CDR2 FQGNSA. V lost 4 bases to trimming and J lost 7 bases, with 16 bases between them.

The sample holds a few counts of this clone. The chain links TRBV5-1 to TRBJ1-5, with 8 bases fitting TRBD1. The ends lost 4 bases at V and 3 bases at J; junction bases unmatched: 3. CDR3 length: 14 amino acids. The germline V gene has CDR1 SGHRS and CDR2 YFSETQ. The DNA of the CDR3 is TGCGCCAGCAGCCAGGGACAGGACAATCAGCCCCAGCATTTT. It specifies CASSQGQDNQPQHF.

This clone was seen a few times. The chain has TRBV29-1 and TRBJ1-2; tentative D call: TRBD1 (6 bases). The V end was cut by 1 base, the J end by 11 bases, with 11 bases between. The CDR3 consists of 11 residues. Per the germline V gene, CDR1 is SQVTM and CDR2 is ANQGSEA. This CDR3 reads CSVEVGAGYTF. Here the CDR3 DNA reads TGCAGCGTTGAAGTGGGGGCAGGTTACACCTTC.